The rows below give T cell receptor beta chains drawn from one sample of a study of identical twins. TCRdb reprocessed the 5' RACE reads with MiXCR, giving one entry per CDR3 protein. The table records 640,000 or so distinct CDR3 sequences, 5.5% to 6.5% of them present only once. Sequencing was carried out using naive T cells sorted from blood. The receptors stem from a man younger than 35 in good health. The CDR3 runs from the conserved cysteine through the conserved F or W. A D gene is named only where the DNA matches it firmly. Expanded clones are given a class, and other clones once, few, many or no size at all.

J gene: TRBJ2-4; V gene: TRBV29-1; clone size: -; D gene: -; CDR3 protein: CSVDPGLKNIQYF; CDR3 DNA: TGCAGCGTTGATCCGGGACTTAAAAACATTCAGTACTTC
J gene: TRBJ1-1; V gene: TRBV3-1; clone size: -; D gene: -; CDR3 protein: CASSPGKLSGEKKAFF; CDR3 DNA: TGTGCCAGCAGCCCCGGAAAGTTGTCAGGGGAAAAAAAAGCTTTCTTT
J gene: TRBJ1-2; V gene: TRBV7-8; clone size: few; D gene: TRBD1; CDR3 protein: CASSSRQGGGGYTF; CDR3 DNA: TGTGCCAGCAGCTCGAGACAGGGAGGGGGTGGCTACACCTTC
J gene: TRBJ2-3; V gene: TRBV9; clone size: many; D gene: TRBD1; CDR3 protein: CASSAMGQGATDTQYF; CDR3 DNA: TGTGCCAGCAGCGCGATGGGACAGGGGGCCACAGATACGCAGTATTTT
J gene: TRBJ2-5; V gene: TRBV6-5; clone size: many; D gene: -; CDR3 protein: CASSSPDRSETQYF; CDR3 DNA: TGTGCCAGCAGTTCGCCGGACAGATCGGAGACCCAGTACTTC
J gene: TRBJ2-7; V gene: TRBV7-6; clone size: few; D gene: TRBD1; CDR3 protein: CASSQRTGLDEQYF; CDR3 DNA: TGTGCCAGCAGCCAGCGGACAGGCCTTGACGAGCAGTACTTC
J gene: TRBJ2-1; V gene: TRBV7-8; clone size: -; D gene: -; CDR3 protein: CASSPYTGSIRYNEQFF; CDR3 DNA: TGTGCCAGCAGCCCGTATACAGGTAGTATACGCTACAATGAGCAGTTCTTC
J gene: TRBJ1-1; V gene: TRBV7-9; clone size: -; D gene: TRBD1; CDR3 protein: CASSGRDRGQGTEAFF; CDR3 DNA: TGTGCCAGCAGCGGAAGGGACAGGGGGCAGGGGACTGAAGCTTTCTTT
J gene: TRBJ2-1; V gene: TRBV30; clone size: -; D gene: TRBD2; CDR3 protein: CAWSPHGTSGTWDEQFF; CDR3 DNA: TGTGCCTGGAGCCCCCACGGGACTAGCGGGACATGGGATGAGCAGTTCTTC
J gene: TRBJ1-2; V gene: TRBV20-1; clone size: few; D gene: -; CDR3 protein: CSASSRRSLYGYTF; CDR3 DNA: TGCAGTGCTAGCTCCCGCAGATCCCTCTATGGCTACACCTTC
J gene: TRBJ1-4; V gene: TRBV29-1; clone size: many; D gene: -; CDR3 protein: CSVRGLANEKLFF; CDR3 DNA: TGCAGCGTTCGCGGGCTGGCTAATGAAAAACTGTTTTTT
J gene: TRBJ2-7; V gene: TRBV5-5; clone size: many; D gene: TRBD1; CDR3 protein: CASSVGQGRHEQYF; CDR3 DNA: TGTGCCAGCAGCGTGGGACAGGGACGCCACGAGCAGTACTTC
J gene: TRBJ2-3; V gene: TRBV12-3/TRBV12-4; clone size: many; D gene: TRBD2; CDR3 protein: CASSRTSGRADTQYF; CDR3 DNA: TGTGCCAGCAGTAGGACTAGCGGGAGGGCAGATACGCAGTATTTT
J gene: TRBJ1-5; V gene: TRBV7-2; clone size: many; D gene: TRBD1; CDR3 protein: CASSPRTGGPNQPQHF; CDR3 DNA: TGTGCCAGCAGCCCAAGGACAGGGGGACCCAATCAGCCCCAGCATTTT
J gene: TRBJ2-1; V gene: TRBV12-3/TRBV12-4; clone size: many; D gene: TRBD2; CDR3 protein: CASSPEHLAGGQFF; CDR3 DNA: TGTGCCAGCAGTCCAGAACATCTAGCGGGAGGGCAGTTCTTC
J gene: TRBJ1-4; V gene: TRBV20-1; clone size: many; D gene: -; CDR3 protein: CSAYDGSINEKLFF; CDR3 DNA: TGCAGTGCTTATGATGGGTCCATTAATGAAAAACTGTTTTTT
J gene: TRBJ2-7; V gene: TRBV15; clone size: many; D gene: TRBD2; CDR3 protein: CATSRDGLAQEQYF; CDR3 DNA: TGTGCCACCAGCAGAGACGGACTAGCGCAAGAGCAGTACTTC
J gene: TRBJ2-2; V gene: TRBV28; clone size: few; D gene: TRBD2; CDR3 protein: CASSFKVLAGAYTGELFF; CDR3 DNA: TGTGCCAGCAGTTTTAAAGTACTAGCGGGAGCTTACACCGGGGAGCTGTTTTTT
J gene: TRBJ1-1; V gene: TRBV5-1; clone size: many; D gene: -; CDR3 protein: CASSLSKAVDTEAFF; CDR3 DNA: TGCGCCAGCAGCTTGTCCAAGGCGGTGGACACTGAAGCTTTCTTT
J gene: TRBJ1-2; V gene: TRBV12-3/TRBV12-4; clone size: many; D gene: -; CDR3 protein: CASSDSSGYTF; CDR3 DNA: TGTGCCAGCAGTGACAGTTCTGGCTACACCTTC
J gene: TRBJ2-7; V gene: TRBV27; clone size: few; D gene: -; CDR3 protein: CASSLFLPGGGYEQYF; CDR3 DNA: TGTGCCAGCAGTTTATTTCTCCCGGGGGGCGGCTACGAGCAGTACTTC
J gene: TRBJ1-1; V gene: TRBV5-4; clone size: -; D gene: -; CDR3 protein: CASSNKVVTEAFF; CDR3 DNA: TGTGCCAGCAGCAACAAGGTAGTCACTGAAGCTTTCTTT
J gene: TRBJ2-2; V gene: TRBV11-2; clone size: -; D gene: TRBD1; CDR3 protein: CASSSDRGVTGELFF; CDR3 DNA: TGTGCCAGCAGCTCAGACAGGGGAGTCACCGGGGAGCTGTTTTTT
J gene: TRBJ2-1; V gene: TRBV7-2; clone size: few; D gene: TRBD2; CDR3 protein: CASSFAGLAGGSYNEQFF; CDR3 DNA: TGTGCCAGCAGCTTCGCGGGGTTAGCGGGAGGATCGTACAATGAGCAGTTCTTC
J gene: TRBJ2-1; V gene: TRBV5-1; clone size: -; D gene: TRBD2; CDR3 protein: CASSYGASGKNEQFF; CDR3 DNA: TGCGCCAGCAGCTATGGTGCTAGCGGGAAGAATGAGCAGTTCTTC
J gene: TRBJ1-5; V gene: TRBV6-5; clone size: many; D gene: TRBD1; CDR3 protein: CASSYGGQVYQPQHF; CDR3 DNA: TGTGCCAGCAGTTACGGAGGACAGGTTTATCAGCCCCAGCATTTT
J gene: TRBJ2-5; V gene: TRBV29-1; clone size: few; D gene: -; CDR3 protein: CSVEEKPGAQYF; CDR3 DNA: TGCAGCGTTGAAGAGAAACCGGGGGCCCAGTACTTC
J gene: TRBJ1-1; V gene: TRBV12-5; clone size: few; D gene: -; CDR3 protein: CANNAGEPNTEAFF; CDR3 DNA: TGTGCTAATAATGCGGGGGAGCCGAACACTGAAGCTTTCTTT
J gene: TRBJ2-3; V gene: TRBV12-3/TRBV12-4; clone size: many; D gene: -; CDR3 protein: CASSLWLLGTDTQYF; CDR3 DNA: TGTGCCAGCAGTTTATGGTTGCTGGGCACAGATACGCAGTATTTT
J gene: TRBJ1-1; V gene: TRBV18; clone size: -; D gene: TRBD1; CDR3 protein: CASSPGQGSNTEAFF; CDR3 DNA: TGTGCCAGCTCACCAGGACAGGGTTCGAACACTGAAGCTTTCTTT
J gene: TRBJ1-1; V gene: TRBV20-1; clone size: many; D gene: TRBD1; CDR3 protein: CSARDQGADTEAFF; CDR3 DNA: TGCAGTGCTAGAGATCAGGGGGCGGACACTGAAGCTTTCTTT
J gene: TRBJ2-5; V gene: TRBV11-3; clone size: -; D gene: TRBD2; CDR3 protein: CASSFTDSLAGGETQYF; CDR3 DNA: TGTGCCAGCAGCTTTACAGACTCACTAGCGGGAGGGGAGACCCAGTACTTC
J gene: TRBJ1-2; V gene: TRBV9; clone size: few; D gene: -; CDR3 protein: CASSVDGGGDGYTF; CDR3 DNA: TGTGCCAGCAGCGTAGATGGAGGAGGGGATGGCTACACCTTC
J gene: TRBJ2-5; V gene: TRBV27; clone size: many; D gene: TRBD1; CDR3 protein: CASSSPTGGGQETQYF; CDR3 DNA: TGTGCCAGCAGTTCCCCGACAGGGGGGGGCCAAGAGACCCAGTACTTC
J gene: TRBJ2-1; V gene: TRBV18; clone size: few; D gene: -; CDR3 protein: CASSPSAASHNEQFF; CDR3 DNA: TGTGCCAGCTCACCAAGTGCGGCATCGCACAATGAGCAGTTCTTC
J gene: TRBJ1-2; V gene: TRBV6-6; clone size: many; D gene: -; CDR3 protein: CASSYGTIYGYTF; CDR3 DNA: TGTGCCAGCAGTTACGGGACTATCTATGGCTACACCTTC
J gene: TRBJ2-2; V gene: TRBV5-1; clone size: -; D gene: -; CDR3 protein: CASSFQANTGELFF; CDR3 DNA: TGCGCCAGCAGCTTCCAGGCAAACACCGGGGAGCTGTTTTTT
J gene: TRBJ2-7; V gene: TRBV29-1; clone size: many; D gene: TRBD2; CDR3 protein: CSVLVTSGWVYEQYF; CDR3 DNA: TGCAGCGTTCTCGTGACTAGCGGGTGGGTCTACGAGCAGTACTTC
J gene: TRBJ1-4; V gene: TRBV11-2; clone size: few; D gene: -; CDR3 protein: CASSLGQGTEKLFF; CDR3 DNA: TGTGCCAGCAGCTTAGGGCAGGGGACCGAAAAACTGTTTTTT
J gene: TRBJ2-1; V gene: TRBV9; clone size: many; D gene: TRBD1; CDR3 protein: CASSPTGTGEQFF; CDR3 DNA: TGTGCCAGCAGCCCAACAGGGACAGGTGAGCAGTTCTTC
J gene: TRBJ2-7; V gene: TRBV29-1; clone size: many; D gene: -; CDR3 protein: CSVELGTRSYEQYF; CDR3 DNA: TGCAGCGTTGAATTGGGAACTCGCTCCTACGAGCAGTACTTC
J gene: TRBJ2-1; V gene: TRBV2; clone size: few; D gene: TRBD2; CDR3 protein: CASRRAGEVYEQFF; CDR3 DNA: TGTGCCAGCAGACGAGCGGGAGAAGTTTATGAGCAGTTCTTC
J gene: TRBJ2-5; V gene: TRBV5-1; clone size: many; D gene: -; CDR3 protein: CASSLGVGQETQYF; CDR3 DNA: TGCGCCAGCAGCTTGGGGGTCGGCCAAGAGACCCAGTACTTC
J gene: TRBJ2-5; V gene: TRBV20-1; clone size: many; D gene: TRBD2; CDR3 protein: CSATTSEETQYF; CDR3 DNA: TGCAGTGCTACGACTAGCGAAGAGACCCAGTACTTC
J gene: TRBJ2-5; V gene: TRBV4-1; clone size: few; D gene: TRBD2; CDR3 protein: CASSQGGSGRATETQYF; CDR3 DNA: TGCGCCAGCAGCCAAGGGGGATCCGGGAGGGCCACAGAGACCCAGTACTTC
J gene: TRBJ1-4; V gene: TRBV5-5; clone size: few; D gene: -; CDR3 protein: CASSLGLSNEKLFF; CDR3 DNA: TGTGCCAGCAGCTTGGGCCTCAGTAATGAAAAACTGTTTTTT
J gene: TRBJ2-5; V gene: TRBV4-1; clone size: few; D gene: -; CDR3 protein: CASSRPGTQETQYF; CDR3 DNA: TGCGCCAGCAGCCGCCCCGGGACCCAAGAGACCCAGTACTTC
J gene: TRBJ2-3; V gene: TRBV7-9; clone size: few; D gene: -; CDR3 protein: CASSRLGTGAGGDTQYF; CDR3 DNA: TGTGCCAGCAGCCGCCTCGGGACAGGCGCGGGGGGAGATACGCAGTATTTT
J gene: TRBJ2-1; V gene: TRBV12-3/TRBV12-4; clone size: many; D gene: TRBD1; CDR3 protein: CASSTSRTGNNEQFF; CDR3 DNA: TGTGCCAGCAGTACCTCTCGGACAGGAAACAATGAGCAGTTCTTC
J gene: TRBJ2-1; V gene: TRBV2; clone size: few; D gene: -; CDR3 protein: CASSEVVALSYNEQFF; CDR3 DNA: TGTGCCAGCAGTGAAGTGGTAGCCCTCTCCTACAATGAGCAGTTCTTC
J gene: TRBJ2-1; V gene: TRBV2; clone size: many; D gene: -; CDR3 protein: CASIPDSTIYNEQFF; CDR3 DNA: TGTGCCAGCATCCCGGACAGCACTATTTACAATGAGCAGTTCTTC
J gene: TRBJ2-7; V gene: TRBV4-3; clone size: few; D gene: -; CDR3 protein: CASSQDWTGLVHEQYF; CDR3 DNA: TGCGCCAGCAGCCAAGATTGGACGGGTCTGGTCCACGAGCAGTACTTC
J gene: TRBJ2-1; V gene: TRBV3-1; clone size: few; D gene: TRBD1; CDR3 protein: CASSQGQGVTYNEQFF; CDR3 DNA: TGTGCCAGCAGCCAGGGACAGGGGGTAACCTACAATGAGCAGTTCTTC
J gene: TRBJ1-1; V gene: TRBV6-2/TRBV6-3; clone size: few; D gene: -; CDR3 protein: CASSYSYRTMNTEAFF; CDR3 DNA: TGTGCCAGCAGTTACTCGTATAGGACAATGAACACTGAAGCTTTCTTT
J gene: TRBJ2-5; V gene: TRBV5-1; clone size: few; D gene: -; CDR3 protein: CASSHDSLQETQYF; CDR3 DNA: TGCGCCAGCAGCCACGACAGTCTTCAAGAGACCCAGTACTTC
J gene: TRBJ2-1; V gene: TRBV6-5; clone size: few; D gene: TRBD2; CDR3 protein: CASSYKGLVRGNEQFF; CDR3 DNA: TGTGCCAGCAGTTACAAGGGACTAGTTCGGGGCAATGAGCAGTTCTTC
J gene: TRBJ2-7; V gene: TRBV5-1; clone size: many; D gene: TRBD2; CDR3 protein: CASSDGLAVSYEQYF; CDR3 DNA: TGCGCCAGCAGCGACGGACTAGCGGTCTCCTACGAGCAGTACTTC
J gene: TRBJ2-3; V gene: TRBV5-1; clone size: -; D gene: -; CDR3 protein: CASSAAGDLGDTQYF; CDR3 DNA: TGCGCCAGCAGCGCCGCCGGAGACTTGGGAGATACGCAGTATTTT